This TCR beta chain was documented in a study of lymphopenia after photon versus proton radiotherapy. General study results and limits: Survival link was tested only in deceased patients; proton benefit remains a possibility.

Points on this clone: Its antigen is not known.

Germline assignment: CDR1 SEHNR and CDR2 FQNEAQ (reference sequence). The CDR3 totals 15 residues. With V trimmed by 1 base and J by 5 bases, 5 bases remained unmatched. Generated by immunoSEQ multiplex PCR, the TCRdb table keeps only in-frame clones and is missing some. Of about 70,000 clones listed, 87% are singletons. The sequence was collected from a man aged 80 or over with esophageal cancer. J is TRBJ2-5 and V is TRBV7-9, with 9 bases matching TRBD1. The source material was peripheral blood, sampled from a patient treated with proton-based radiotherapy. Here the CDR3 reads CASSLGDRDFETQYF. CDR3 bases: TGTGCCAGCAGCTTAGGGGACAGGGATTTCGAGACCCAGTACTTC. Combining the CDR3 with reference TRBV7-9 and TRBJ2-5 gives the whole variable domain DTGVSQNPRHKITKRGQNVTFRCDPISEHNRLYWYRQTLGQGPEFLTYFQNEAQLEKSRLLSDRFSAERPKGSFSTLEIQRTEQGDSAMYLCASSLGDRDFETQYFGPGTRLLVL.